Presented here are 26 T cell receptor beta chains from one specimen sequenced in a study of regulatory T cells in long-lasting Graves disease (dated by TCRdb to the early 2020s). Libraries were built with multiplex PCR. Instrument used: Illumina HiSeq 4000. CDR3 regions were amplified by Arm-PCR with iRepertoire HTBI primers to construct TCR beta libraries. TCRdb redid the processing of the public reads, applying fastp at Q25 and MiXCR, and retained in-frame beta chains. Each entry is one CDR3 protein sequence, shown with its most common DNA and genes. The sample yields approximately 470,000 distinct CDR3 sequences; around 21% were counted once. 6.5% to 10% of the sample rests with the top ten. Read against the paper, the sample's time point label means: persistent/refractory GD, antithyroid drugs over 5 years with positive TRAb. For both TCR sequencing and RNA sequencing, RNA was extracted from PBMCs in TRIzol.

This material consisted of peripheral blood mononuclear cells (PBMCs), taken when the disease was refractory, from a patient treated with antithyroid drugs. The receptors derive from a female donor with Graves disease.

CDR3 sequence reads: CASRSMGAGPWGYTF. The CDR3 DNA reads as TGTGCCAGCAGGTCAATGGGAGCGGGGCCCTGGGGCTACACCTTC. This sequence joins TRBV6-1 and TRBJ1-2, with D possibly being TRBD1 (5 bases). CDR3 length: 15 amino acids. In germline, CDR1 is MNHNS, CDR2 SASEGT. The V and J ends lost 6 bases and 8 bases respectively, with 22 bases between them.

Concerning this clonotype itself: A read error is possible here, since a much larger clone lies one base away. This chain uses TRBV12-3 or TRBV12-4 with TRBJ1-5; the match to TRBD1 covers 7 bases. The CDR3 extends over 15 amino acids. The CDR3 here is CASSQGGQTNQPRHF. The CDR3 DNA reads as TGTGCCAGCAGTCAAGGGGGACAGACTAATCAGCCCCGGCATTTT.

This clonotype has a count of ten or more. This sequence joins TRBV20-1 and TRBJ2-5, with 15 bases that match TRBD2. This CDR3 is built from 17 residues. V lost 3 bases to trimming and J lost 5 bases; unmatched junction nucleotides: 10. Germline V CDR1 and CDR2: DFQATT, SNEGSKA (reference sequence). CDR3 nucleotide sequence: TGCAGTGCTAGGCCCCCGGGACTAGCGGGAGGACGGGAGACCCAGTACTTC. It is translated as CSARPPGLAGGRETQYF.

This clonotype was counted only a few times. A much larger clone differs by one base, so this may be a read error. The genes are TRBV28 and TRBJ1-4, with D perhaps matching TRBD1 (5 bases). The CDR3 is 16 residues long. Looked up from germline, CDR1 is MDHEN and CDR2 is SYDVKM. The CDR3 spells CASSLLGGATNEKLLF. The DNA for the CDR3 is TGTGCCAGCAGTTTATTGGGCGGGGCAACTAATGAAAAACTGCTTTTT.

This chain uses TRBV27 with TRBJ2-1; no clear D. Trimming stripped 7 bases from V and 2 bases from J, with 15 bases between. The length of the CDR3 is 15 residues. CDR1 and CDR2 from the germline V gene are MNHEY and SMNVEV (reference sequence). DNA for the CDR3: TGTGCCAGCACCATAGGAGTCTCTACCTACAATGAGCAGTTCTTC. Its protein product is CASTIGVSTYNEQFF.

The chain combines TRBV6-1 with TRBJ1-5; the D gene is possibly TRBD1 (6 bases). The CDR3 totals 12 residues. Deletions cut 7 bases from V and 7 bases from J, with 11 bases between. Germline-derived CDR1 and CDR2 are MNHNS and SASEGT. The CDR3 DNA is TGTGCCAGCAAATTCAGGGGACAGCCCCAGCATTTT. The encoded protein is CASKFRGQPQHF.

This clonotype was seen repeatedly, ten times or more. The chain couples TRBV7-9 to TRBJ2-2; D remains unclear. The ends were cut back, 1 base at V and 2 bases at J, with 5 bases in the middle. The CDR3 runs to 14 residues. Looked up from germline, CDR1 is SEHNR and CDR2 is FQNEAQ (reference sequence). Written as DNA, the CDR3 is TGTGCCAGCAGCTTAGACAGAAACACCGGGGAGCTGTTTTTT. Amino acids: CASSLDRNTGELFF.

With regard to this clonotype: This may arise from a read error, as a much more abundant clone is one base away. The J gene is TRBJ1-2, the V gene TRBV30; TRBD1 agrees at 8 bases. Germline assignment: CDR1 GTSNPN and CDR2 SVGIG (reference sequence). CDR3 length: 14 residues. The V gene end was trimmed by 2 bases and the J gene end by 4 bases; junction bases not matched to a gene: 6. The CDR3 DNA reads TGTGCCTGGAGTATACAGGGGGTGATCTATGGCTACACCTTC. As protein: CAWSIQGVIYGYTF.

The chain couples TRBV6-2 or TRBV6-3 to TRBJ2-5; 8 bases align to TRBD1. Looked up from germline, CDR1 is MNHEY and CDR2 is SVGEGT. The CDR3 length is 17 residues. V shed 7 bases, J shed 4 bases, and the junction held 17 bases outside the gene matches. The CDR3 reads CASIPKGPGGTGETQYF. For the CDR3, the DNA is TGTGCCAGCATTCCCAAGGGTCCGGGCGGGACAGGAGAGACCCAGTACTTC.

In DNA form, the CDR3 reads TGTGCCAGCACTAAACAGGGGGCGCTAGCCGGGGAGCTGTTTTTT. This gives the protein CASTKQGALAGELFF. The V gene is TRBV7-9, the J gene TRBJ2-2; 9 bases are shared with TRBD1. From germline, CDR1 is SEHNR and CDR2 FQNEAQ (reference sequence). This CDR3 comprises 15 residues. Losses at the gene ends were 7 bases for V and 6 bases for J; bases not matched to a gene: 9.

This sequence joins TRBV28 and TRBJ2-5; 9 nucleotides match TRBD1. The V and J ends lost 6 bases and 6 bases, in that order; junction bases with no gene match: 11. The CDR3 covers 15 residues. CDR1 and CDR2 (germline): MDHEN, SYDVKM. CDR3 nucleotide sequence: TGTGCCAGCAGGGATGGACAGGGGATCCGGAAGACCCAGTACTTC. Amino acids: CASRDGQGIRKTQYF.

This sequence joins TRBV5-1 and TRBJ1-2, with D perhaps TRBD1 (5 bases). The germline V and J ends were trimmed by 0 bases and 8 bases, with 17 bases remaining between them. The germline V gene has CDR1 SGHRS and CDR2 YFSETQ. The CDR3 has 15 amino acids. CDR3 residues: CASSLEVGVAIGYTF. For the CDR3, the DNA is TGCGCCAGCAGCTTGGAGGTAGGGGTCGCCATCGGCTACACCTTC.

The rearrangement links TRBV28 to TRBJ2-3, with TRBD2 matching 7 bases. Losses at the gene ends were 2 bases for V and 1 base for J; bases not matched to a gene: 0. This CDR3 has 14 amino acids. Germline CDR1 is MDHEN and CDR2 is SYDVKM. Here the CDR3 reads CASSLRGGTDTQYF. The DNA of the CDR3 is TGTGCCAGCAGTTTACGGGGGGGCACAGATACGCAGTATTTT.

The gene calls are TRBV4-3 and TRBJ1-6; D gene ambiguous. Looked up from germline, CDR1 is LGHNA and CDR2 is YSLEER. This CDR3 has 13 residues. V was cut by 3 bases and J by 4 bases, with 4 bases left in between. The CDR3: CASSQGYNSPLHF. CDR3 in DNA: TGCGCCAGCAGCCAGGGGTATAATTCACCCCTCCACTTT.

This rearrangement joins TRBV18 to TRBJ2-7; D uncertain. Germline V gene sequence: CDR1 KGHSH, CDR2 LQKENI. V lost 3 bases and J 7 bases, leaving 13 bases between the germline ends. CDR3 size: 13 residues. CDR3 region: CASSPHPAREQYF. The CDR3 DNA reads TGTGCCAGCTCACCGCATCCTGCCAGGGAGCAGTACTTC.

The chain links TRBV6-1 to TRBJ1-5; 9 nucleotides align to TRBD1. V shed 7 bases, J shed 5 bases, and the junction held 9 bases outside the gene matches. The CDR3 sequence is 15 residues long. Germline lookup yields CDR1 MNHNS and CDR2 SASEGT. The CDR3 reads CASTVQGQGYQPQHF. As DNA, the CDR3 is TGTGCCAGCACCGTCCAGGGACAGGGTTATCAGCCCCAGCATTTT.

In this sample, this clonotype turned up once. A much larger clone differs by one base, so this may be a read error. This chain uses TRBV29-1 with TRBJ2-7; possible D gene TRBD2, 5 bases. The CDR3 length is 15 residues. Germline V lookup: CDR1 SQVTM, CDR2 ANQGSEA. CDR3 sequence: CSAEHLGGTKGEQYF. In DNA form, the CDR3 reads TGCAGCGCTGAACATCTCGGAGGCACAAAGGGCGAGCAGTACTTC.

V is TRBV25-1 and J is TRBJ1-1; no firm D call. Trimming took 8 bases from V and 1 from J, leaving 8 bases between them. The CDR3 is 12 residues long. Germline loops: CDR1 MGHDK, CDR2 SYGVNS. The CDR3: CASGPENTEAFF. The CDR3 DNA is TGTGCCAGCGGGCCGGAGAACACTGAAGCTTTCTTT.

With regard to this clonotype: This may be a read error: a much more frequent sequence differs by one nucleotide. The chain is built from TRBV30 and TRBJ2-5, with D unclear. Germline values: CDR1 GTSNPN, CDR2 SVGIG (reference sequence). The CDR3 length is 13 residues. Trimming took off 1 base at V and 4 bases at J, with 10 bases between the two ends. As DNA, the CDR3 is TGTGCCTGGAGTGGGACGGTCCGAGAGACCCAGTACTTC. Its protein is CAWSGTVRETQYF.

This clonotype showed up just a few times. This chain connects TRBV7-2 to TRBJ1-2, with 7 bases matching TRBD1. Germline values: CDR1 SGHTA, CDR2 FQGNSA. The CDR3 extends over 15 amino acids. V shed 5 bases, J shed 5 bases, and the junction held 11 bases outside the gene matches. The CDR3 spells CASSQIPGQIYGYTF. Here the CDR3 DNA reads TGTGCCAGCAGCCAGATTCCGGGACAGATATATGGCTACACCTTC.

This clonotype appeared a few times. The CDR3 region is CAWQRDRVFTGELFF. DNA of the CDR3: TGTGCCTGGCAACGGGACAGGGTCTTCACCGGGGAGCTGTTTTTT. The V call is TRBV30, the J call TRBJ2-2, with 9 nucleotides matching TRBD1. This CDR3 is built from 15 residues. Germline lookup yields CDR1 GTSNPN and CDR2 SVGIG (reference sequence). Trimming cost V 5 bases and J 4 bases; bases outside gene matches: 8. The full variable domain, its missing parts supplied by reference TRBV30 and TRBJ2-2, is SQTIHQWPATLVQPVGSPLSLECTVEGTSNPNLYWYRQAAGRGLQLLFYSVGIGQISSEVPQNLSASRPQDRQFILSSKKLLLSDSGFYLCAWQRDRVFTGELFFGEGSRLTVL.

This clonotype was counted ten times or more. The genes are TRBV7-2 and TRBJ2-5, with TRBD2 as a possible D gene (6 bases). Trimming pared 2 bases from V and 1 base from J, leaving 8 bases between. The CDR3 covers 14 residues. The V gene's germline CDR1 is SGHTA and CDR2 FQGNSA. CDR3 residues: CASSLLTSQETQYF. CDR3 bases: TGTGCCAGCAGCTTACTGACTAGCCAAGAGACCCAGTACTTC.

The V and J genes are TRBV29-1 and TRBJ1-1; D may be TRBD1 (5 bases). CDR3 length equals 12 residues. Germline V lookup: CDR1 SQVTM, CDR2 ANQGSEA. Between the trimmed V and J ends, which lost 5 bases and 2 bases, there was a span of 9 bases. In DNA, the CDR3 is TGCAGCGTTCGACAGATAAACACTGAAGCTTTCTTT. It translates to CSVRQINTEAFF.

In DNA, the CDR3 is TGTGCCAGCAGCTCCGCCCGCCACGAGCAGTACTTC. Translated: CASSSARHEQYF. The rearrangement joins TRBV28 to TRBJ2-7; the D is unclear. CDR1 is MDHEN and CDR2 is SYDVKM in the germline V gene. Trimming stripped 6 bases from V and 5 bases from J, with 11 bases between. The length of the CDR3 is 12 residues.

This clonotype was found a few times. The rearrangement joins TRBV14 to TRBJ2-5; 10 bases align to TRBD2. The CDR3 consists of 16 residues. V lost 2 bases and J lost 0; bases outside the gene matches: 3. Looked up from germline, CDR1 is SGHDN and CDR2 is FVKESK. For the CDR3, the DNA is TGTGCCAGCAGCCAACAACTAGCGGGGTACCAAGAGACCCAGTACTTC. The encoded protein is CASSQQLAGYQETQYF.

The chain links TRBV7-2 to TRBJ2-7; maybe TRBD2 (6 bases). The ends were cut back, 5 bases at V and 6 bases at J, with 17 bases in the middle. The CDR3 has 14 amino acids. Per the germline V gene, CDR1 is SGHTA and CDR2 is FQGNSA. CDR3 DNA: TGTGCCAGCAGCCCCCATCTGGCGGGGCCCGAGCAGTACTTC. It codes for CASSPHLAGPEQYF.